Below, one TCR beta chain is given with its context. This entry belongs to a study of T cell responses to AZD1222 COVID-19 vaccine. Here immunoSEQ multiplex PCR was the method, and the copy in TCRdb shows in-frame clones only, minus some. The sample consists of almost 95,000 clones, about 85% of them appearing once. With V trimmed by 6 bases and J by 5 bases, 7 bases remained unmatched. Germline CDR1 MNHEY, CDR2 SMNVEV (reference sequence). The CDR3 totals 14 residues. This TCR was recovered from an adult who received the AZD1222 COVID-19 vaccine. Sequenced material: peripheral blood, taken 28 days after the second AZD1222 dose. The chain recombines TRBV27 with TRBJ2-3; TRBD2 matches at 8 bases. As DNA, the CDR3 is TGTGCCAGCAGCTCCCAGCGGGAGTTAGATACGCAGTATTTT. It is translated as CASSSQRELDTQYF.